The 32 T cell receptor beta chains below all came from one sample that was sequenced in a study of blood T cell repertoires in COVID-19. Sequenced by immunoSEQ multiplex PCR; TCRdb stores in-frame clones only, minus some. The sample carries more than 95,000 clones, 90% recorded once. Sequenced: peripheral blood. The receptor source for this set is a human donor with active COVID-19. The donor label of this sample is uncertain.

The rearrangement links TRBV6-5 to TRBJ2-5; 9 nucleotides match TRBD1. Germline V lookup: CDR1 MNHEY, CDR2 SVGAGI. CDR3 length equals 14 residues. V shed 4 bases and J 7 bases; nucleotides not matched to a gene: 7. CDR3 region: CASSFRGQGTTQYF. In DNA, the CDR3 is TGTGCCAGCAGTTTTAGAGGACAGGGGACGACCCAGTACTTC.

CDR3 in DNA: TGTGCCATCAGTGAGGCAGGGAATGAAAAACTGTTTTTT. Translation: CAISEAGNEKLFF. The gene calls are TRBV10-3 and TRBJ1-4; tentatively, D is TRBD1 (5 bases). The germline CDR1 and CDR2 sequences are ENHRY and SYGVKD. The CDR3 length is 13 residues. V was trimmed by 2 bases and J by 5 bases, leaving 6 bases between them.

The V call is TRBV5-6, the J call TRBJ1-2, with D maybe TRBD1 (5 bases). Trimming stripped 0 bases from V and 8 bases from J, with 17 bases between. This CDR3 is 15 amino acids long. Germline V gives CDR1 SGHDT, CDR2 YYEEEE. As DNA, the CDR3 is TGTGCCAGCAGCTTGGGTGCTACGGGGGTTCAGGGCTACACCTTC. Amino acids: CASSLGATGVQGYTF.

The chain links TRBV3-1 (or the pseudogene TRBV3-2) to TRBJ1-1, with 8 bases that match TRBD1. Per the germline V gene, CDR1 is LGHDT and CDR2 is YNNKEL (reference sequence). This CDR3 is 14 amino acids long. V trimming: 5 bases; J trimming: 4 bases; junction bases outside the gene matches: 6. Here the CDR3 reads CASSRITGGTEAFF. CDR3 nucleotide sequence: TGTGCCAGCAGCAGAATAACAGGGGGCACTGAAGCTTTCTTT.

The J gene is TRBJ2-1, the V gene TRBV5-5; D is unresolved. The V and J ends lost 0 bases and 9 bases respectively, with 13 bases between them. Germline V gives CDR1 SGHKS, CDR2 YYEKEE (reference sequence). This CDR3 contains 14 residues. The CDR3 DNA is TGTGCCAGCAGCTTGGTGGTTAGCCGTGTTGAGCAGTTCTTC. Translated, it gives CASSLVVSRVEQFF.

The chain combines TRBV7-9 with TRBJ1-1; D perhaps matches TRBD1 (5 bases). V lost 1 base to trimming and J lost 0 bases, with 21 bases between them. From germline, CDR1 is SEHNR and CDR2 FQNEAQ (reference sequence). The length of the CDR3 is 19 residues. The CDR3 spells CASSLDLLRQGNMNTEAFF. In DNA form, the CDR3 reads TGTGCCAGCAGCTTAGATCTATTGCGGCAGGGAAATATGAACACTGAAGCTTTCTTT.

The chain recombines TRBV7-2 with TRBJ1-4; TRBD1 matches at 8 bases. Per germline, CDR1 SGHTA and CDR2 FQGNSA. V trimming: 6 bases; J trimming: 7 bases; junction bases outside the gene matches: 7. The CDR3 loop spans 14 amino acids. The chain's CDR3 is CASSLQGGGEKLFF. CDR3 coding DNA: TGTGCCAGCAGTTTACAGGGGGGAGGTGAAAAACTGTTTTTT.

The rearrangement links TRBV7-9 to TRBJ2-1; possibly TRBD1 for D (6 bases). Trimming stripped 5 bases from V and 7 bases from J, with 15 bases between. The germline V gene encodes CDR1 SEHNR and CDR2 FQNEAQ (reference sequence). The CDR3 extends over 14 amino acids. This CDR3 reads CASSQVGGKNEQFF. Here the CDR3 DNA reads TGTGCCAGCAGCCAAGTAGGGGGAAAAAATGAGCAGTTCTTC.

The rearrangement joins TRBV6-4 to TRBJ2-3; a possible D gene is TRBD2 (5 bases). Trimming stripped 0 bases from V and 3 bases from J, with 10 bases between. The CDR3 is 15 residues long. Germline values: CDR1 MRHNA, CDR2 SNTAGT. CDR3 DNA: TGTGCCAGCAGTGACTCGGTAGAGGGTACAGATACGCAGTATTTT. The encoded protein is CASSDSVEGTDTQYF.

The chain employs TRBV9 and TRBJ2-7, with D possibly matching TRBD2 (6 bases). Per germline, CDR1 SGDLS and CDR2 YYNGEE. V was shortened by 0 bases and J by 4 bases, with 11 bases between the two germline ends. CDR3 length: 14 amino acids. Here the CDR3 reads CASSVADGGYEQYF. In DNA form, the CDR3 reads TGTGCCAGCAGCGTAGCAGACGGGGGTTACGAGCAGTACTTC.

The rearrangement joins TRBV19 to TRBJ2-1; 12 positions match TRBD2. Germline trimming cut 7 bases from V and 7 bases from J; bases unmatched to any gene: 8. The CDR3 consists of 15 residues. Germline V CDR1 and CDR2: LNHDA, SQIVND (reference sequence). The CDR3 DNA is TGTGCCAGTATCCCGACTAGCGGGGGCCGAAATGAGCAGTTCTTC. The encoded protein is CASIPTSGGRNEQFF.

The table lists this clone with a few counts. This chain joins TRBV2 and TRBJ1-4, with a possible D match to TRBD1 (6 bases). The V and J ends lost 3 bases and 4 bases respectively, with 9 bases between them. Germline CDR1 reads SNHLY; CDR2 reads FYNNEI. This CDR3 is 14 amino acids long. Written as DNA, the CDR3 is TGTGCCAGCAGTGACTGGGGGCTTAATGAAAAACTGTTTTTT. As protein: CASSDWGLNEKLFF.

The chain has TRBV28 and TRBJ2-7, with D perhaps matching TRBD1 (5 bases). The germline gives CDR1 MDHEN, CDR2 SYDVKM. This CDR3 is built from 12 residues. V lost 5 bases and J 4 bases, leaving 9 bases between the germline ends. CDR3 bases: TGTGCCAGCAGTAGACAGAGGTACGAGCAGTACTTC. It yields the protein CASSRQRYEQYF.

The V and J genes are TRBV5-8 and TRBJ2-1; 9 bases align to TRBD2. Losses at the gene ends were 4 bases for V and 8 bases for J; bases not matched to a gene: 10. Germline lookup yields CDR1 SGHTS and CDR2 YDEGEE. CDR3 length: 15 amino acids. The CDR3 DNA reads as TGTGCCAGCAGCCGTGGTAGCGGGGGTGTGGATGAGCAGTTCTTC. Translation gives CASSRGSGGVDEQFF.

CDR3 in DNA: TGTGCCAGCAGTATCGACAGGGCCCGCCCCCAGCATTTT. It encodes CASSIDRARPQHF. The chain uses TRBV6-5 and TRBJ1-5; 7 bases are a match to TRBD1. Losses at the gene ends were 5 bases for V and 10 bases for J; bases not matched to a gene: 8. Germline values: CDR1 MNHEY, CDR2 SVGAGI. The CDR3 loop spans 13 amino acids.

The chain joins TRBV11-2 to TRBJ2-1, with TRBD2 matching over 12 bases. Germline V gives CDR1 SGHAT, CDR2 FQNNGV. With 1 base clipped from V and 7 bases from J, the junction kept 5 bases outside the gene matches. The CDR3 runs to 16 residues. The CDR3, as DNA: TGTGCCAGCAGCTTAGCTAGCGGGGGGGCCTGGAATGAGCAGTTCTTC. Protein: CASSLASGGAWNEQFF.

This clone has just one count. The CDR3: CASSFTGGETQYF. CDR3 nucleotide sequence: TGTGCCAGCAGCTTCACGGGGGGAGAGACCCAGTACTTC. The chain carries TRBV5-4 and TRBJ2-5, with 7 bases lining up with TRBD2. The CDR3 spans 13 residues. The junction had 2 bases not matched to a gene; V was cut back by 2 bases and J by 4 bases. Per germline, CDR1 SGHNT and CDR2 YYREEE (reference sequence).

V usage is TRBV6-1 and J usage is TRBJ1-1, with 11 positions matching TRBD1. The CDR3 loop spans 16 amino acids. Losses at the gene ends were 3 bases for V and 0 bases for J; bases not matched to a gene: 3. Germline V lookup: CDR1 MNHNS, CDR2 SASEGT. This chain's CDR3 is CASSEGGQGVNTEAFF. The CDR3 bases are TGTGCCAGCAGTGAGGGGGGACAGGGGGTGAACACTGAAGCTTTCTTT.

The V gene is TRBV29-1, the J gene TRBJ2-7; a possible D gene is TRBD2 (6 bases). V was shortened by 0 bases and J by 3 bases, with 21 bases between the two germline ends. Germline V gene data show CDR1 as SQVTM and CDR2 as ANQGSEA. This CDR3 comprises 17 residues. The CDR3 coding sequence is TGCAGCGTTGAAGATATCGGAGGGTCGGGCACGCGCTACGAGCAGTACTTC. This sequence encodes CSVEDIGGSGTRYEQYF.

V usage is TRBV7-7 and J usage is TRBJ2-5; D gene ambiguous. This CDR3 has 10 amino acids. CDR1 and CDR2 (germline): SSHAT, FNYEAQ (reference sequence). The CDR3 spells CATGFETQYF. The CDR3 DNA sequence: TGTGCTACCGGGTTTGAGACCCAGTACTTC.

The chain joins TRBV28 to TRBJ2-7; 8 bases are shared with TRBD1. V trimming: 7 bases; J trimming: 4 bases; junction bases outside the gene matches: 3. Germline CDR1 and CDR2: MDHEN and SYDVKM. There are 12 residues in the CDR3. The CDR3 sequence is CASTGGRYEQYF. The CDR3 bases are TGTGCCAGCACAGGGGGCAGATACGAGCAGTACTTC. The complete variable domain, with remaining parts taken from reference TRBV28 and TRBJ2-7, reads DVKVTQSSRYLVKRTGEKVFLECVQDMDHENMFWYRQDPGLGLRLIYFSYDVKMKEKGDIPEGYSVSREKKERFSLILESASTNQTSMYLCASTGGRYEQYFGPGTRLTVT.

The CDR3 coding sequence is TGCGCCAGCAGCGCACCTACTAGCGGGGGGAGTTACTCCTACGAGCAGTACTTC. Translated, it gives CASSAPTSGGSYSYEQYF. The chain carries TRBV5-1 and TRBJ2-7, with TRBD2 identical over 12 bases. Germline V gives CDR1 SGHRS, CDR2 YFSETQ. The CDR3 totals 18 residues. Unmatched junction bases numbered 11, after V lost 4 bases and J lost 0 bases.

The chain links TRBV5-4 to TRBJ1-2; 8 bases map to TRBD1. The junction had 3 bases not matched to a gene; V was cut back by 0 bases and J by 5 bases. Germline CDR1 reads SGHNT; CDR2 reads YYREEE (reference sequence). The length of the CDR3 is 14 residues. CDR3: CASSLDRGSYGYTF. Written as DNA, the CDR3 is TGTGCCAGCAGCTTGGACAGGGGGTCGTATGGCTACACCTTC.

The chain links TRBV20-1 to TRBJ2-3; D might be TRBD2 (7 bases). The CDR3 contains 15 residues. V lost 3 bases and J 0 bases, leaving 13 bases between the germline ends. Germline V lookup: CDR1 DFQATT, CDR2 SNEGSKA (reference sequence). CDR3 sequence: CSASRGGISTDTQYF. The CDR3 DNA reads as TGCAGTGCTAGTAGGGGGGGGATTAGCACAGATACGCAGTATTTT.

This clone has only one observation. CDR3 nucleotide sequence: TGTGCCAGCAGTTACAGGGGGTTCTACAATGAGCAGTTCTTC. The encoded protein is CASSYRGFYNEQFF. V usage is TRBV6-5 and J usage is TRBJ2-1; possibly TRBD1 for D (6 bases). Per germline, CDR1 MNHEY and CDR2 SVGAGI. V was cut by 2 bases and J by 3 bases, with 8 bases left in between. The CDR3 runs to 14 residues.

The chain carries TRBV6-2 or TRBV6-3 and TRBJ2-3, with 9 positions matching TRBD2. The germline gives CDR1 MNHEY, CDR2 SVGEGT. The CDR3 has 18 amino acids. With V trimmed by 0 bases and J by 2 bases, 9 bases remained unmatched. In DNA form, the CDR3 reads TGTGCCAGCAGTTACTCTGCGCGGGGGGGCATTAACACAGATACGCAGTATTTT. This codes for CASSYSARGGINTDTQYF.

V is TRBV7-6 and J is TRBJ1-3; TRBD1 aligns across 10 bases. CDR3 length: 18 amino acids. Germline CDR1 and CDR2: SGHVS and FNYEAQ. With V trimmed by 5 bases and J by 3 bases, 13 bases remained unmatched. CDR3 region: CASSAGQGSSKGGNTIYF. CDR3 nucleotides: TGTGCCAGCAGCGCGGGACAGGGGAGCTCTAAGGGTGGAAACACCATATATTTT.

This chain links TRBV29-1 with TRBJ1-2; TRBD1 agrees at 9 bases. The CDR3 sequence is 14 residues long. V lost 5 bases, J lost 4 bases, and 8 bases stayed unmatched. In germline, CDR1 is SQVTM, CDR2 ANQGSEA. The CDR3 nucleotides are TGCAGCGTTCCAAAGACAGGGGGAGGCTATGGCTACACCTTC. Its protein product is CSVPKTGGGYGYTF.

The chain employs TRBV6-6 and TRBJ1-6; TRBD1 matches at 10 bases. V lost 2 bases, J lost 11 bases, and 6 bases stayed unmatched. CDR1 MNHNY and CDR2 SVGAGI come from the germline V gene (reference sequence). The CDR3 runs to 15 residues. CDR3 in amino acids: CASSYQTGGMAPLHF. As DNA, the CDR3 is TGTGCCAGCAGTTACCAGACAGGGGGCATGGCACCCCTCCACTTT.

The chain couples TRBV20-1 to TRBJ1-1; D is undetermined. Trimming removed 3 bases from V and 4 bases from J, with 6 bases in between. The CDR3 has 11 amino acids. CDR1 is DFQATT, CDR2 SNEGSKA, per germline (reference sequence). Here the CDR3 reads CSARYGTEAFF. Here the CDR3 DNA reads TGCAGTGCTAGGTACGGCACTGAAGCTTTCTTT.

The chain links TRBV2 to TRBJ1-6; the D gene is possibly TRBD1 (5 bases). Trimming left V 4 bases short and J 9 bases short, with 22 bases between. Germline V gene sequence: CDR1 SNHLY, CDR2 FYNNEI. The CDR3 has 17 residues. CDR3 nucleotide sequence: TGTGCCAGCAGTGGAGCCGGGACTCCGGCGGGAATTTCACCCCTCCACTTT. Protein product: CASSGAGTPAGISPLHF.

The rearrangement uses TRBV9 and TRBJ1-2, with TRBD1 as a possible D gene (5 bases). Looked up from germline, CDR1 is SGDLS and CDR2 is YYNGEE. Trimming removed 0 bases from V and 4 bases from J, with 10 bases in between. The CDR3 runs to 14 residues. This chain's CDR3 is CASSVVGGPYGYTF. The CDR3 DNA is TGTGCCAGCAGCGTAGTCGGGGGACCCTATGGCTACACCTTC.